The 13 T cell receptor beta chains below come from one sample, sequenced in a study of spatial heterogeneity in lung cancer. Each CDR3 protein is one row after TCRdb ran MiXCR on the 5' RACE reads. Here the sample spans about 120,000 distinct CDR3 sequences, 9% to 15% being singletons. Time point: blood at routine non-recurrence follow-up after resection. Sequencing was performed on whole RNA extracted from tumor and nontumor lung tissue, or from frozen PBMC, and the material was left unsorted. Source: PBMCs, taken at follow-up. These receptors were obtained from a male donor with early-stage non-small cell lung cancer.

This clonotype was counted a few times. The chain uses TRBV28 and TRBJ1-4, with D perhaps TRBD1 (5 bases). Looked up from germline, CDR1 is MDHEN and CDR2 is SYDVKM. Trimming stripped 8 bases from V and 8 bases from J, with 18 bases between. The CDR3 runs to 14 residues. The CDR3 DNA sequence: TGTGCCAGCGGCCGAGGGACTCCGGGCGAAAAACTGTTTTTT. This codes for CASGRGTPGEKLFF.

This clonotype showed up many times. J is TRBJ1-2 and V is TRBV27; unclear D gene. The CDR3 extends over 15 amino acids. In germline, CDR1 is MNHEY, CDR2 SMNVEV (reference sequence). V was shortened by 3 bases and J by 1 base, with 12 bases between the two germline ends. CDR3 in amino acids: CASSLNLPGNYGYTF. Here the CDR3 DNA reads TGTGCCAGCAGTTTGAACCTGCCGGGTAACTATGGCTACACCTTC.

This clonotype showed up just a few times. The chain couples TRBV4-3 to TRBJ2-3; 7 nucleotides match TRBD2. CDR3 length equals 17 residues. V lost 0 bases, J lost 0 bases, and 6 bases stayed unmatched. Germline V gene lookup returns CDR1 LGHNA and CDR2 YSLEER. CDR3 region: CASSQDGRGFSTDTQYF. The CDR3 nucleotides are TGCGCCAGCAGCCAAGATGGGAGGGGTTTTAGCACAGATACGCAGTATTTT.

The chain carries TRBV7-8 and TRBJ1-6, with TRBD1 as a possible D gene (6 bases). The V gene lost 5 bases and the J gene lost 6 bases, with 14 bases spanning the gap. CDR3 size: 15 residues. CDR1 is SGHVS and CDR2 is FQNEAQ in the germline V gene. As DNA, the CDR3 is TGTGCCAGCAGCCCGCCGCGGGGGCCTAATTCACCCCTCCACTTT. Translating it yields CASSPPRGPNSPLHF.

This clonotype was counted between two and nine times. The chain uses TRBV16 and TRBJ1-5; TRBD1 agrees at 9 bases. Trimming removed 0 bases from V and 7 bases from J; junction bases left unmatched: 7. CDR1 is KGHSY and CDR2 is FQNENV in the germline V gene. This CDR3 comprises 16 residues. CDR3 amino acids: CASSQSQTGGRQPQHF. The CDR3 DNA sequence: TGTGCCAGCAGCCAATCTCAAACAGGGGGCCGGCAGCCCCAGCATTTT.

This clonotype rates as medium-sized (0.01 to 0.1%). The chain recombines TRBV5-1 with TRBJ2-7, with a possible D match to TRBD1 (6 bases). CDR1 SGHRS and CDR2 YFSETQ come from the germline V gene. V was clipped by 4 bases and J by 1 base, with 12 bases between them. The CDR3 has 14 amino acids. The CDR3 DNA follows: TGCGCCAGCAGCCTAGGGACACGGTCCTACGAGCAGTACTTC. It encodes CASSLGTRSYEQYF.

The chain links TRBV5-1 to TRBJ2-7; unclear D gene. This CDR3 contains 15 residues. Germline V gene lookup returns CDR1 SGHRS and CDR2 YFSETQ. The ends were cut back, 6 bases at V and 2 bases at J, with 18 bases in the middle. The CDR3 reads CASNSGEIDTYEQYF. Here the CDR3 DNA reads TGCGCCAGCAACTCTGGCGAAATAGACACCTACGAGCAGTACTTC.

This clonotype has just a few counts. The CDR3: CASSQVGLHPLGQETQYF. CDR3 nucleotides: TGTGCCAGCAGCCAAGTTGGCCTCCACCCCCTCGGGCAAGAGACCCAGTACTTC. The V call is TRBV14, the J call TRBJ2-5; D remains ambiguous. The germline V gene has CDR1 SGHDN and CDR2 FVKESK. The CDR3 runs to 18 residues. V was shortened by 1 base and J by 2 bases, with 20 bases between the two germline ends.

Only a few counts were recorded for this clonotype. The rearrangement uses TRBV12-3 or TRBV12-4 and TRBJ1-2; D is unresolved. This CDR3 comprises 12 residues. The V end lost 9 bases, the J end lost 8 bases, and 16 bases lay between the germline ends. The CDR3 nucleotides read TGTGCCAGTACAAATTGGGGAGACGGCTACACCTTC. Protein sequence: CASTNWGDGYTF.

This clonotype was observed a handful of times. The chain recombines TRBV7-8 with TRBJ2-3; tentatively, D is TRBD2 (6 bases). Germline V gene lookup returns CDR1 SGHVS and CDR2 FQNEAQ. This CDR3 is built from 16 residues. Trimming cost V 1 base and J 0 bases, with 11 bases left between them. CDR3 in amino acids: CASSLGLGGSTDTQYF. In nucleotides, the CDR3 is TGTGCCAGCAGCTTAGGGCTCGGGGGTAGCACAGATACGCAGTATTTT.

This clonotype was counted at least ten times. The chain carries TRBV29-1 and TRBJ1-1, with D perhaps matching TRBD1 (5 bases). Germline CDR1 is SQVTM and CDR2 is ANQGSEA. Trimming removed 3 bases at V and 5 bases at J, with 19 bases between. The CDR3 consists of 15 residues. CDR3: CSVEAQPGRITEAFF. The DNA of the CDR3 is TGCAGCGTTGAGGCCCAACCGGGACGGATTACTGAAGCTTTCTTT.

This clonotype was seen at least ten times. The chain employs TRBV7-9 and TRBJ2-2; D possibly matches TRBD1 or TRBD2 (5 bases each). The CDR3 is made up of 18 amino acids. Trimming shortened V by 7 bases and J by 4 bases, and 25 bases separated the two germline ends. Per germline, CDR1 SEHNR and CDR2 FQNEAQ (reference sequence). The CDR3, as DNA: TGTGCCAGCACCCCCTCGGGCAGGGTGTTCGAGGGCACCGGGGAGCTGTTTTTT. Encoded protein: CASTPSGRVFEGTGELFF.

CDR3 region: CASSQETGTSGGPAYEQYF. The DNA of the CDR3 is TGCGCCAGCAGCCAAGAGACCGGGACTAGCGGGGGGCCCGCCTACGAGCAGTACTTC. V is TRBV4-3 and J is TRBJ2-7; 15 bases match TRBD2. The germline gives CDR1 LGHNA, CDR2 YSLEER. There are 19 residues in the CDR3. V was pared by 0 bases and J by 2 bases, with 8 bases of the junction left unmatched.